This T cell receptor beta chain was recorded in a study of blood T cell repertoires in COVID-19. The CDR3 has 16 residues. Germline loops: CDR1 ENHRY, CDR2 SYGVKD. The V and J ends lost 4 bases and 0 bases respectively, with 13 bases between them. Generated by immunoSEQ multiplex PCR, the TCRdb table keeps only in-frame clones and is missing some. The data show 200,000 to 250,000 clones, about 81% seen once. This sequence was found in a woman in her 70s with COVID-19, enrolled during active disease. The chain recombines TRBV10-3 with TRBJ2-1, with D possibly TRBD1 on 5 matching bases. The source material was peripheral blood. Written as DNA, the CDR3 is TGTGCCATCAGTGGACAGACTCCGGACTCCTACAATGAGCAGTTCTTC. Translated, it gives CAISGQTPDSYNEQFF.